This entry features one T cell receptor (beta chain) sequence. This specimen comes from a study of blood T cell repertoires in COVID-19. The V gene's germline CDR1 is SGHTS and CDR2 YDEGEE. The CDR3 has 14 residues. Trimming cost V 0 bases and J 0 bases, with 7 bases left between them. Libraries were prepared by immunoSEQ multiplex PCR; TCRdb keeps only in-frame clonotypes and omits some of them. The table shows 200,000 or so clones, with around nine tenths occurring only once. The sample comprised peripheral blood. The rearrangement links TRBV5-8 to TRBJ2-7; D is ambiguous. The TCR originated in a man in his sixties with COVID-19, enrolled during active disease. CDR3 nucleotides: TGTGCCAGCAGCTTGGGCGATAGCTCCTACGAGCAGTACTTC. Residues: CASSLGDSSYEQYF.